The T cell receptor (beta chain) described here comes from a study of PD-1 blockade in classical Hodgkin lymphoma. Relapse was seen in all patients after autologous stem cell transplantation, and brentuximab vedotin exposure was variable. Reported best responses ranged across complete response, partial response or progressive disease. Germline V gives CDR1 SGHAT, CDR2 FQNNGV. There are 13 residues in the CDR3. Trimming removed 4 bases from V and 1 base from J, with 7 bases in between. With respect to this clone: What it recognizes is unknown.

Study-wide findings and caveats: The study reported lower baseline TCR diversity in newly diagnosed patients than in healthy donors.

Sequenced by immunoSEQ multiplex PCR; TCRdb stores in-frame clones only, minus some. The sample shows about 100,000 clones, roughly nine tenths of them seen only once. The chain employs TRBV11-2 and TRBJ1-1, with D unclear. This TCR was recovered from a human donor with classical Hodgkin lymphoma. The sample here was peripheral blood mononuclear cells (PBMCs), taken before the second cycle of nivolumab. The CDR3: CASSWGANTEAFF. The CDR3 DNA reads TGTGCCAGCAGCTGGGGAGCGAACACTGAAGCTTTCTTT.